A single sample is the source of the 5 T cell receptor beta chains below, sequenced in a study of post-analysis software for immune sequencing data. Study-level findings and limits: Comparison of patients with controls showed a handful of TRBV segments more frequent in patients, TRBV5-6, TRBV5-1 and TRBV20-1 among them.

These TCRs are of unknown antigen specificity. Sequencing libraries made from TCR beta cDNA carried unique molecular identifiers. MiXCR, applied by TCRdb to the PCR reads, yields one record per CDR3 protein. The sample holds approximately 770,000 distinct CDR3 sequences, roughly 50% seen once. Sequencing was carried out using blood. These TCRs come from a girl aged 5-17 years with multiple sclerosis.

V gene TRBV20-1 combines with J gene TRBJ1-5, with D uncertain. The germline gives CDR1 DFQATT, CDR2 SNEGSKA (reference sequence). The CDR3 has 15 amino acids. The V and J ends lost 0 bases and 11 bases respectively, with 20 bases between them. CDR3 loop: CSARDAGAFVGAQHF. CDR3 DNA sequence: TGCAGTGCTAGAGATGCGGGAGCCTTCGTTGGAGCCCAGCATTTT.

V gene TRBV11-2 combines with J gene TRBJ1-2; TRBD1 agrees at 7 bases. The CDR3 sequence is 14 residues long. In germline, CDR1 is SGHAT, CDR2 FQNNGV. V was pared by 5 bases and J by 1 base, with 4 bases of the junction left unmatched. The CDR3 reads CASSLDRVNYGYTF. The CDR3 DNA reads as TGTGCCAGCAGCCTCGACAGGGTTAACTATGGCTACACCTTC.

The rearrangement links TRBV7-3 to TRBJ2-1; TRBD1 matches at 9 bases. The CDR3 is 15 residues long. Germline V lookup: CDR1 SGHTA, CDR2 FQGTGA. Losses at the gene ends were 5 bases for V and 4 bases for J; bases not matched to a gene: 6. This CDR3 is CASSPGTGQYNEQFF. In nucleotides, the CDR3 is TGTGCCAGCAGCCCTGGGACAGGGCAATACAATGAGCAGTTCTTC.

This clonotype was detected a few times. The chain couples TRBV5-1 to TRBJ2-6, with a weak D call TRBD2 (5 bases). This CDR3 contains 16 residues. Trimming shortened V by 1 base and J by 2 bases, and 10 bases separated the two germline ends. The germline V gene encodes CDR1 SGHRS and CDR2 YFSETQ. CDR3 DNA sequence: TGCGCCAGCAGCTTGTGGGAGCAAACTGGGGCCAACGTCCTGACTTTC. Protein product: CASSLWEQTGANVLTF.

The chain couples TRBV5-1 to TRBJ2-3, with 10 bases lining up with TRBD2. The junction had 6 bases not matched to a gene; V was cut back by 3 bases and J by 2 bases. CDR1 and CDR2 from the germline V gene are SGHRS and YFSETQ. The CDR3 spans 16 residues. The CDR3 DNA reads as TGCGCCAGCAGCTCTATAGCGGGAGGCCCCACAGATACGCAGTATTTT. It is translated as CASSSIAGGPTDTQYF.